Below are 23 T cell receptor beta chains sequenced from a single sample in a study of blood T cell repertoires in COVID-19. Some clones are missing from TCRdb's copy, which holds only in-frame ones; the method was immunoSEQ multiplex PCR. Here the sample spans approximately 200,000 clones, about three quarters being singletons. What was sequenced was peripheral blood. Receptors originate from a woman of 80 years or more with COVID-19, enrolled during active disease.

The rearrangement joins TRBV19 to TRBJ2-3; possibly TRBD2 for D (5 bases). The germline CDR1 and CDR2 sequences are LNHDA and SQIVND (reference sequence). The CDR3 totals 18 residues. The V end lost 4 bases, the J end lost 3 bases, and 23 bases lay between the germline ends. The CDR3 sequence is CASSTRPGRTLRTDTQYF. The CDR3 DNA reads TGTGCCAGTAGTACCCGCCCCGGACGGACTCTAAGGACAGATACGCAGTATTTT. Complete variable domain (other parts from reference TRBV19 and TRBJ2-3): DGGITQSPKYLFRKEGQNVTLSCEQNLNHDAMYWYRQDPGQGLRLIYYSQIVNDFQKGDIAEGYSVSREKKESFPLTVTSAQKNPTAFYLCASSTRPGRTLRTDTQYFGPGTRLTVL.

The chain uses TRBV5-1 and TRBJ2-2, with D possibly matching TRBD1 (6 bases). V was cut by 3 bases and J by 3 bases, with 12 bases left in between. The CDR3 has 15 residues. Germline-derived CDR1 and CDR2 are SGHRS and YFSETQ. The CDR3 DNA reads TGCGCCAGCAGCTCCCTGACAGGAGACACCGGGGAGCTGTTTTTT. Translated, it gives CASSSLTGDTGELFF.

The CDR3 protein is CASSGTGGQPQHF. The CDR3 region has the DNA TGTGCCAGCAGCGGGACAGGGGGGCAGCCCCAGCATTTT. V usage is TRBV3-1 (or the pseudogene TRBV3-2) and J usage is TRBJ1-5; 11 bases align to TRBD1. V gave up 5 bases and J gave up 7 bases; unmatched junction bases: 1. CDR3 size: 13 residues. CDR1 is LGHDT, CDR2 YNNKEL, per germline (reference sequence).

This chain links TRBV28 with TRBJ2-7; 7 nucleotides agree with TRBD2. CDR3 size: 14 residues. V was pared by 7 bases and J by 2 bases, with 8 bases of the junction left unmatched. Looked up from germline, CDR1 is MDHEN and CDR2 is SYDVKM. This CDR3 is CASTPPGRAYEQYF. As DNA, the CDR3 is TGTGCCAGCACCCCCCCGGGGAGGGCCTACGAGCAGTACTTC.

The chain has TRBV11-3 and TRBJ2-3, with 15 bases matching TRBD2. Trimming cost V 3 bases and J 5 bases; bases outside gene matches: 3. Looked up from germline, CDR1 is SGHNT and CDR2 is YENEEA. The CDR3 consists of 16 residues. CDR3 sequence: CASSLRTSGRVDTQYF. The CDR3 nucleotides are TGTGCCAGCAGCTTGAGGACTAGCGGGAGGGTAGATACGCAGTATTTT.

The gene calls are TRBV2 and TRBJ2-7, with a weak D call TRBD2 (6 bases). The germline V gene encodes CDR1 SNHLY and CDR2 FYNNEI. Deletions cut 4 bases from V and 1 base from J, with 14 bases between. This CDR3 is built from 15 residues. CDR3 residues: CASSAGGALSYEQYF. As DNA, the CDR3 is TGTGCCAGCAGTGCAGGCGGGGCCTTGTCCTACGAGCAGTACTTC.

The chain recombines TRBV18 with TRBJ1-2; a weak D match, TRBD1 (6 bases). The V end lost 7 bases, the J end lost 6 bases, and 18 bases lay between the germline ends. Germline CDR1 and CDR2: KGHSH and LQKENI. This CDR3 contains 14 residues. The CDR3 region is CASLDYREGHGYTF. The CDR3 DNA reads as TGTGCCAGCTTGGACTACAGGGAGGGCCATGGCTACACCTTC. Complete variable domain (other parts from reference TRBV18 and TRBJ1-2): NAGVMQNPRHLVRRRGQEARLRCSPMKGHSHVYWYRQLPEEGLKFMVYLQKENIIDESGMPKERFSAEFPKEGPSILRIQQVVRGDSAAYFCASLDYREGHGYTFGSGTRLTVV.

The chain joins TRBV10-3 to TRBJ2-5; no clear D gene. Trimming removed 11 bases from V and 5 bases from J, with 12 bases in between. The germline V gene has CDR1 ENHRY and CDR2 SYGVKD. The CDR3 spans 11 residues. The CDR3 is CAASSRETQYF. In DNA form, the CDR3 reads TGTGCCGCCTCAAGTCGGGAGACCCAGTACTTC.

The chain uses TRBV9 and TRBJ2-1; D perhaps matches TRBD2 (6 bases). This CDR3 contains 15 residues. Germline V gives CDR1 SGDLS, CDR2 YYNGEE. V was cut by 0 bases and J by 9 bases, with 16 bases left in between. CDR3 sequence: CASSVAGGEVGEQFF. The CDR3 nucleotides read TGTGCCAGCAGCGTAGCAGGAGGGGAGGTTGGTGAGCAGTTCTTC.

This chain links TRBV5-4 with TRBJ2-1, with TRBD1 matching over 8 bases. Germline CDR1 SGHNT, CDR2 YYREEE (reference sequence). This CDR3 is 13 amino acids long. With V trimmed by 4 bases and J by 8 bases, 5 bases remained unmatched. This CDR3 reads CASSRGTGHEQFF. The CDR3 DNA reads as TGTGCCAGCAGCCGAGGGACAGGCCATGAGCAGTTCTTC.

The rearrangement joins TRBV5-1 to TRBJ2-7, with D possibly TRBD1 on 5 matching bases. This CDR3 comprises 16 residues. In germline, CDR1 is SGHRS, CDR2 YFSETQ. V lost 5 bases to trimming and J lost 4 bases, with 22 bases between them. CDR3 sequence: CASSPAPGFLTYEQYF. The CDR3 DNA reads TGCGCCAGCAGTCCTGCTCCAGGGTTTTTGACTTACGAGCAGTACTTC.

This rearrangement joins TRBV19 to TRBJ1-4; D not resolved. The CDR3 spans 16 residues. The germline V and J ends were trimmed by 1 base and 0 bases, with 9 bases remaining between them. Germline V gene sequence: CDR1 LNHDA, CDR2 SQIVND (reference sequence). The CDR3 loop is CASSIGYSATNEKLFF. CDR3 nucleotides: TGTGCCAGTAGTATAGGGTACAGTGCAACTAATGAAAAACTGTTTTTT.

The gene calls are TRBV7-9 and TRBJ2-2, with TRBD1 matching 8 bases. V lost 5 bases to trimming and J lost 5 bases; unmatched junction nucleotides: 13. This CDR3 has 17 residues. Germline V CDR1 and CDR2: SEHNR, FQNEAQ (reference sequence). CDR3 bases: TGTGCCAGCAGCCTTCGGGCCGGACAGGGAAATACCGGGGAGCTGTTTTTT. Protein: CASSLRAGQGNTGELFF.

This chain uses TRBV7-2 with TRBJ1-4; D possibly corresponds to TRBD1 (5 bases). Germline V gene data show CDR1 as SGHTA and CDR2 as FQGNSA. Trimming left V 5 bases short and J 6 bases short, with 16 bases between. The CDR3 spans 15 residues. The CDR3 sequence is CASSPLVGEDEKLFF. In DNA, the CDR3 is TGTGCCAGCAGCCCCCTTGTGGGGGAGGATGAAAAACTGTTTTTT.

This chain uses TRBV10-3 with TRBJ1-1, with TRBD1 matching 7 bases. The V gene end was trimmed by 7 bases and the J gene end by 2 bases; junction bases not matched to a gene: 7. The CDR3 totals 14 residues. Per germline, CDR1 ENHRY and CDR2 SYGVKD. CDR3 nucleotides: TGTGCCATCACCCCGGACAGGTCAAACACTGAAGCTTTCTTT. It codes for CAITPDRSNTEAFF.

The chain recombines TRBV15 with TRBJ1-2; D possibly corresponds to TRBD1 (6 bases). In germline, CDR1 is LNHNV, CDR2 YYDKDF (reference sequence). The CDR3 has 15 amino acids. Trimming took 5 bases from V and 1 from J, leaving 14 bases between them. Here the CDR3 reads CATSGVQGLNYGYTF. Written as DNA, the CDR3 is TGTGCCACCAGCGGAGTACAGGGCCTTAACTATGGCTACACCTTC.

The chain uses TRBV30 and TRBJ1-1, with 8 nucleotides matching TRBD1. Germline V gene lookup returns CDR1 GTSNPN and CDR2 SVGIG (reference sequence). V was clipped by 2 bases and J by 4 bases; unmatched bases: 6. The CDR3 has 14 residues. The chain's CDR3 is CAWSSDRAGTEAFF. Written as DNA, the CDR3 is TGTGCCTGGAGTTCGGACAGGGCGGGCACTGAAGCTTTCTTT.

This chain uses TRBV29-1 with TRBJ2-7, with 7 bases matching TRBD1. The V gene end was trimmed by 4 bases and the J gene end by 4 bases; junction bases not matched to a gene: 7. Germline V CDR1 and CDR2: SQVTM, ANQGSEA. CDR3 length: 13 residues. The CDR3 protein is CSVAVTGEYEQYF. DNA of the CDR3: TGCAGCGTTGCGGTCACAGGGGAGTACGAGCAGTACTTC.

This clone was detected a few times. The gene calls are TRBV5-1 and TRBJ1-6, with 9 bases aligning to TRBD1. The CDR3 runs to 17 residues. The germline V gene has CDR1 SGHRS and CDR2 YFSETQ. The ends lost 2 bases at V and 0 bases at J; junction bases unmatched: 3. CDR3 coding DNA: TGCGCCAGCAGCTTAGGGACAGGGAGCTCCTATAATTCACCCCTCCACTTT. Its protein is CASSLGTGSSYNSPLHF.

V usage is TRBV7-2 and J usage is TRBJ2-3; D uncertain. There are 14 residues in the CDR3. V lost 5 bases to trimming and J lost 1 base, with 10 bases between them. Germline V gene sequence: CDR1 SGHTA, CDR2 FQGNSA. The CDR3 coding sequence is TGTGCCAGCAGCAGTTTAGCCGGCACAGATACGCAGTATTTT. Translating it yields CASSSLAGTDTQYF.

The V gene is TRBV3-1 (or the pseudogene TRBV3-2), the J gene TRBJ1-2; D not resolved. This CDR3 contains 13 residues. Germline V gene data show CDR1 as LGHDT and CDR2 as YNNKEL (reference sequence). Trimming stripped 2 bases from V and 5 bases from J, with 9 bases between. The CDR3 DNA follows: TGTGCCAGCAGCCAACTCGGGGAGTATGGCTACACCTTC. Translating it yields CASSQLGEYGYTF.

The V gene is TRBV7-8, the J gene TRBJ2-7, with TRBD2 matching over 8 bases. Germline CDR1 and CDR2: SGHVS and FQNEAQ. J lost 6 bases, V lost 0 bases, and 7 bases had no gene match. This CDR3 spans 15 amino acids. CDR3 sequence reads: CASSLAGTSTSEQYF. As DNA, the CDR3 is TGTGCCAGCAGCTTAGCCGGGACTAGTACATCCGAGCAGTACTTC.

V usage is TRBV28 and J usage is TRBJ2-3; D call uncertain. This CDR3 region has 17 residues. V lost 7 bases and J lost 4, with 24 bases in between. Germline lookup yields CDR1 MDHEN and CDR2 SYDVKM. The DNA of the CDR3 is TGTGCCAGCAATCCTCTTTTGTGGGCTACCCAGGCAGATACGCAGTATTTT. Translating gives CASNPLLWATQADTQYF.